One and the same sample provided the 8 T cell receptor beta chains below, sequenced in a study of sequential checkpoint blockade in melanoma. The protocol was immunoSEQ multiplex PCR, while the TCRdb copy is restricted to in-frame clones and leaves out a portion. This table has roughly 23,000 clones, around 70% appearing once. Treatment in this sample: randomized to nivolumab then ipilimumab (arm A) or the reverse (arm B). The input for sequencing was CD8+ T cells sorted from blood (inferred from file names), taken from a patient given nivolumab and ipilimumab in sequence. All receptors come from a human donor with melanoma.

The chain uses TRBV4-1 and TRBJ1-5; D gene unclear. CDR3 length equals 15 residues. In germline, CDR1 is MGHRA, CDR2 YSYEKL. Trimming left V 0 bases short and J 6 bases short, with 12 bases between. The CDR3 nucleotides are TGCGCCAGCAGCCAAGATAGAAGTATCCTTCAGCCCCAGCATTTT. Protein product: CASSQDRSILQPQHF.

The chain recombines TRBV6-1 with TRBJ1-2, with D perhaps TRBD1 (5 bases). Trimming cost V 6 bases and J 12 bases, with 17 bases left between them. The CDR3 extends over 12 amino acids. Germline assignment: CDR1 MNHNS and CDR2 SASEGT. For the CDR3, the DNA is TGTGCCAGCAGACCGGGCGCAGGGATGAACACCTTC. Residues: CASRPGAGMNTF.

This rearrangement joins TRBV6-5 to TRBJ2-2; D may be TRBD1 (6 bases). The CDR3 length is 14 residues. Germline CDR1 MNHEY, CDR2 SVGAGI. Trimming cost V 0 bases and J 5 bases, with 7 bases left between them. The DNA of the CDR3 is TGTGCCAGCAGTTACTCGAGGGGGACCGGGGAGCTGTTTTTT. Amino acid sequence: CASSYSRGTGELFF.

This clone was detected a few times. CDR3: CASSLGTASGNTIYF. The CDR3 bases are TGTGCCAGCAGCCTTGGGACTGCCTCTGGAAACACCATATATTTT. J is TRBJ1-3 and V is TRBV7-6; possibly TRBD1 for D (5 bases). V was trimmed by 5 bases and J by 0 bases, leaving 11 bases between them. Germline V gene sequence: CDR1 SGHVS, CDR2 FNYEAQ. The CDR3 contains 15 residues.

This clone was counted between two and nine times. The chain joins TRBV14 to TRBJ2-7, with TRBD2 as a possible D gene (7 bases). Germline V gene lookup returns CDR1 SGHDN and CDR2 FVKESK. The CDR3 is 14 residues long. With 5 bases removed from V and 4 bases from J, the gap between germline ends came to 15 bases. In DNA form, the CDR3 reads TGTGCCAGCAGCATACAGGGAGGGGAGTACGAGCAGTACTTC. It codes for CASSIQGGEYEQYF.

The CDR3 here is CASSQGLVLLGQVNIQYF. The CDR3 nucleotides read TGTGCCAGCAGCCAAGGGCTAGTGCTTTTGGGACAGGTGAACATTCAGTACTTC. The V and J genes are TRBV5-4 and TRBJ2-4; 8 nucleotides align to TRBD1. Trimming removed 4 bases from V and 7 bases from J; junction bases left unmatched: 19. Germline V gives CDR1 SGHNT, CDR2 YYREEE (reference sequence). This CDR3 region has 18 residues.

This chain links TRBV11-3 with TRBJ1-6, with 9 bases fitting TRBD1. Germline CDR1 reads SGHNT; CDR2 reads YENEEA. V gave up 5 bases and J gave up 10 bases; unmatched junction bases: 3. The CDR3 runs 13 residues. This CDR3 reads CASSPGTGSPLHF. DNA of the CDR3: TGTGCCAGCAGCCCTGGGACAGGGTCACCCCTCCACTTT.

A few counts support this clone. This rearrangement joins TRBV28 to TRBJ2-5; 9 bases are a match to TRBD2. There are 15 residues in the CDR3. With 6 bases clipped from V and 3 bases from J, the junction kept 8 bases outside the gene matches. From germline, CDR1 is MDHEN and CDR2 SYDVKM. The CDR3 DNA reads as TGTGCCAGCAGCCGAAACCGACTAGCGGAAGAGACCCAGTACTTC. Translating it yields CASSRNRLAEETQYF.